The clone carrying this T cell receptor beta chain was detected ten times or more. What it binds is not known. CDR1 is SEHNR and CDR2 is FQNEAQ in the germline V gene (reference sequence). This CDR3 has 17 amino acids. Trimming took off 0 bases at V and 1 base at J, with 16 bases between the two ends. The sample originates from a study of T cell repertoires in cytomegalovirus infection. At the level of the study: TCR beta signatures that were public indicated CMV infection and matching HLA type.

TCRdb passed the reads through MiXCR, listing each CDR3 protein once. The sample has more than 200,000 distinct CDR3 sequences; 9.1% are singletons. General study findings and limits: Summed frequency of shared TCR beta families picked out CMV carriers who also had the relevant HLA. HLA-C-restricted TCR beta clonotypes specific for CMV led the ex vivo response.

Sequences were obtained from PBMCs. V and J are TRBV7-9 and TRBJ2-7, with D hard to call. The clonotype was recovered from a human donor in good health (CMV status not recorded). Some clones in this sample may be carry-over from other donors' samples. This CDR3 is CASSLAPQGHLSYEQYF. The CDR3 nucleotides are TGTGCCAGCAGCTTAGCTCCTCAAGGGCACCTTTCCTACGAGCAGTACTTC.